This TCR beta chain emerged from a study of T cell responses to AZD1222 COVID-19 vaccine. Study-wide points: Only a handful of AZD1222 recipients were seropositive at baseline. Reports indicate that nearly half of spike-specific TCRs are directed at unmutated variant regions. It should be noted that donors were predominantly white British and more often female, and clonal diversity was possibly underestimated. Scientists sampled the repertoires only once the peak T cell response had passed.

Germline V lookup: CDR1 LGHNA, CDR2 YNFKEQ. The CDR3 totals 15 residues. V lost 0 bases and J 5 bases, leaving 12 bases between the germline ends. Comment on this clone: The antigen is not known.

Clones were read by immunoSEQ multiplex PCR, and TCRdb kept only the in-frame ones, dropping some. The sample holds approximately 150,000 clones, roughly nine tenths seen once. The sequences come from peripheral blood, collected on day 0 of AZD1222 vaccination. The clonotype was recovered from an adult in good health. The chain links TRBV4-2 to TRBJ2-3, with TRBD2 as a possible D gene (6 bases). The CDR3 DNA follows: TGTGCCAGCAGCCAAGATGGGCTAGCGTTAGATACGCAGTATTTT. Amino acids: CASSQDGLALDTQYF.